This TCR beta chain appears in the sequencing data of a study of blood T cell repertoires in COVID-19. Study details: Researchers got acute and convalescent COVID-19 samples from the United States, Italy and Spain. PBMCs, B-cell-depleted T cells, or T cells provided the cDNA or gDNA that made up the material.

V lost 1 base and J 13 bases, leaving 17 bases between the germline ends. The germline gives CDR1 SGHAT, CDR2 FQNNGV. The CDR3 length is 14 residues. In the authors' methods: Cell counts per sample came from amplifying reference gene primers. This table comes from immunoSEQ multiplex PCR, and its TCRdb copy is limited to in-frame clones, with some not included. V and J calls and clone size are those listed in that table; D and trimming were worked out from the DNA. The sample holds about 58,000 clones, around 90% seen once. This TCR was sampled from a human donor with active COVID-19. The donor label of this sample is uncertain. The rearrangement links TRBV11-2 to TRBJ2-1, with a possible D match to TRBD1 (6 bases). The sample was peripheral blood. The CDR3 loop reads CASSLVYRARSQFF. CDR3 DNA sequence: TGTGCCAGCAGCTTAGTGTACAGGGCTAGGTCTCAGTTCTTC.